The present T cell receptor beta chain was sequenced within a study of blood T cell repertoires in COVID-19. Study-level background: Samples taken during acute and convalescent COVID-19 were collected in the United States, Italy and Spain. Sample material is recorded as cDNA or gDNA derived from T cells, B-cell-depleted T cells, or PBMCs.

Profiled with immunoSEQ multiplex PCR; TCRdb holds only in-frame clones, not every one. This sample carries over 250,000 clones, approximately 82% of them seen once, and the ten largest clones take around 5%. Residents of 20 to 25 US areas, aged roughly 18 to 89 years, made up the participants. Individuals in the exposed group had encountered a COVID-19 case within 2 weeks preceding study entry. This clone has just a few counts. Per germline, CDR1 SNHLY and CDR2 FYNNEI. V was cut by 6 bases and J by 2 bases, with 11 bases left in between. The CDR3 length is 14 residues. Sequenced sample: PBMCs or T cells enriched from blood (not recorded which). This chain links TRBV2 with TRBJ1-5; D is ambiguous. This receptor was obtained from a middle-aged man who had been exposed to COVID-19. CDR3 in DNA: TGTGCCAGCAGGGCCGAACGTGGCAATCAGCCCCAGCATTTT. Translation: CASRAERGNQPQHF.